The 14 T cell receptor beta chains below come from one sample, sequenced in a study of control samples from healthy donors and cancer patients. Measured with immunoSEQ multiplex PCR; TCRdb has only the in-frame clones, and not every one. Here the sample spans tens of thousands of clones, approximately 90% being singletons. Sequencing was done on a sample of PBMCs. The receptors shown here come from a woman aged 55-75 years with head and neck cancer.

The rearrangement links TRBV19 to TRBJ2-5; TRBD1 matches at 7 bases. CDR1 is LNHDA and CDR2 is SQIVND in the germline V gene (reference sequence). This CDR3 has 14 amino acids. The V gene end was trimmed by 4 bases and the J gene end by 7 bases; junction bases not matched to a gene: 9. CDR3 DNA: TGTGCCAGTAGTAACAGGGGAATCCCCCGGACCCAGTACTTC. This codes for CASSNRGIPRTQYF.

V gene TRBV28 combines with J gene TRBJ2-1, with unresolved D. V gave up 7 bases and J gave up 3 bases, with 13 bases separating them. The CDR3 runs to 14 residues. Germline V gene lookup returns CDR1 MDHEN and CDR2 SYDVKM. In nucleotides, the CDR3 is TGTGCCAGCAATAACCGGGTGGGCTACAATGAGCAGTTCTTC. Protein sequence: CASNNRVGYNEQFF.

The rearrangement uses TRBV6-5 and TRBJ2-2; 7 bases are shared with TRBD1. CDR1 is MNHEY, CDR2 SVGAGI, per germline. The CDR3 contains 14 residues. V lost 6 bases to trimming and J lost 8 bases; unmatched junction nucleotides: 9. The CDR3 loop is CASSLLMTGGELFF. The CDR3 DNA reads as TGTGCCAGCAGCCTCCTGATGACAGGGGGGGAGCTGTTTTTT.

This clone occurred once. This chain joins TRBV19 and TRBJ2-5; possibly TRBD2 for D (6 bases). Germline values: CDR1 LNHDA, CDR2 SQIVND (reference sequence). This CDR3 comprises 13 residues. The V end was cut by 4 bases, the J end by 7 bases, with 13 bases between. CDR3 sequence reads: CASSSGALGTQYF. CDR3 nucleotide sequence: TGTGCCAGTAGTAGCGGGGCGCTCGGGACCCAGTACTTC.

This chain uses TRBV4-1 with TRBJ2-1; maybe TRBD1 (5 bases). From germline, CDR1 is MGHRA and CDR2 YSYEKL. V gave up 1 base and J gave up 2 bases, with 9 bases separating them. The length of the CDR3 is 15 residues. CDR3 sequence: CASSQGLGAYNEQFF. The CDR3, as DNA: TGCGCCAGCAGCCAAGGGCTAGGGGCCTACAATGAGCAGTTCTTC.

V gene TRBV5-1 combines with J gene TRBJ1-3; D is ambiguous. CDR3 length: 13 residues. The ends were cut back, 4 bases at V and 4 bases at J, with 9 bases in the middle. Germline assignment: CDR1 SGHRS and CDR2 YFSETQ. CDR3 DNA: TGCGCCAGCAGCGTGGAGACGGGAAACACCATATATTTT. Translating it yields CASSVETGNTIYF.

The V call is TRBV1, the J call TRBJ2-7. TRBV1 corresponds to a pseudogene. CDR3 size: 16 residues. Written as DNA, the CDR3 is TGCACCAGCAGCCACTTAGCGCCAAGACAGTCTTACGAGCAGTACTTC. Protein: CTSSHLAPRQSYEQYF.

The chain uses TRBV19 and TRBJ1-3, with a possible D match to TRBD1 (6 bases). The CDR3 is 16 residues long. Per the germline V gene, CDR1 is LNHDA and CDR2 is SQIVND (reference sequence). With 7 bases removed from V and 6 bases from J, the gap between germline ends came to 22 bases. The CDR3 loop reads CASMLVSEGHKNTIYF. The CDR3 nucleotides read TGTGCCAGTATGCTCGTGTCGGAGGGACACAAAAACACCATATATTTT.

J is TRBJ2-5 and V is TRBV6-5; possibly TRBD1 for D (5 bases). Trimming stripped 4 bases from V and 2 bases from J, with 17 bases between. Germline lookup yields CDR1 MNHEY and CDR2 SVGAGI. This CDR3 comprises 16 residues. The CDR3 here is CASSLEAGKIQETQYF. CDR3 coding DNA: TGTGCCAGCAGTTTAGAGGCAGGGAAAATACAAGAGACCCAGTACTTC.

The chain uses TRBV28 and TRBJ2-3, with 8 positions matching TRBD1. The trim removed 6 bases at V and 4 bases at J, leaving 3 bases unmatched. The germline gives CDR1 MDHEN, CDR2 SYDVKM. The CDR3 totals 13 residues. This CDR3 reads CASRDREADTQYF. In DNA, the CDR3 is TGTGCCAGCAGGGACAGGGAAGCAGATACGCAGTATTTT.

The CDR3 coding sequence is TGTGCCAGCAGATGGGGGGTGGATGCCGAGCAGTACTTC. The encoded protein is CASRWGVDAEQYF. V gene TRBV7-2 combines with J gene TRBJ2-7, with D perhaps matching TRBD2 (6 bases). V was cut by 6 bases and J by 6 bases, with 15 bases left in between. This CDR3 has 13 residues. Germline V CDR1 and CDR2: SGHTA, FQGNSA.

The rearrangement uses TRBV18 and TRBJ1-4; D not certain. This CDR3 contains 13 residues. V lost 2 bases and J 8 bases, leaving 9 bases between the germline ends. In germline, CDR1 is KGHSH, CDR2 LQKENI. CDR3 in amino acids: CASSPFFTEKLFF. Written as DNA, the CDR3 is TGTGCCAGCTCACCATTCTTTACGGAAAAACTGTTTTTT.

This chain connects TRBV5-6 to TRBJ2-7; D is tentatively TRBD1 or TRBD2 (5 bases each). Between the trimmed V and J ends, which lost 2 bases and 0 bases, there was a span of 9 bases. The CDR3 is 14 residues long. The V gene's germline CDR1 is SGHDT and CDR2 YYEEEE. For the CDR3, the DNA is TGTGCCAGCAGCTTTGGGGGAGTCTCCTACGAGCAGTACTTC. Its protein is CASSFGGVSYEQYF.

The CDR3 loop reads CASSIGRSISYEQYF. In nucleotides, the CDR3 is TGTGCCAGTAGTATAGGAAGAAGTATCTCCTACGAGCAGTACTTC. The chain links TRBV19 to TRBJ2-7, with D hard to call. The V and J ends lost 1 base and 0 bases respectively, with 10 bases between them. CDR1 is LNHDA and CDR2 is SQIVND in the germline V gene (reference sequence). The CDR3 loop spans 15 amino acids.